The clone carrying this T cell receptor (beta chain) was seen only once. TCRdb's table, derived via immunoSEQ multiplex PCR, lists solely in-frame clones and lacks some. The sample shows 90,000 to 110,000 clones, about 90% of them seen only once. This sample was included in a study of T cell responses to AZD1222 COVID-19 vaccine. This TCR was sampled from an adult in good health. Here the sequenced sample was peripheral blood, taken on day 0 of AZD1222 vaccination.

The CDR3 region is CASSQEDRGHAGYTF. CDR3 nucleotide sequence: TGTGCCAGCAGCCAAGAAGACAGGGGGCACGCTGGCTACACCTTC. The genes are TRBV14 and TRBJ1-2, with 10 bases that match TRBD1. Germline V gives CDR1 SGHDN, CDR2 FVKESK. The V segment lost 0 bases and the J segment 7 bases; nucleotides outside the gene matches: 5. The CDR3 loop spans 15 amino acids. Using reference TRBV14 and TRBJ1-2 for the parts outside the CDR3, the full variable domain is EAGVTQFPSHSVIEKGQTVTLRCDPISGHDNLYWYRRVMGKEIKFLLHFVKESKQDESGMPNNRFLAERTGGTYSTLKVQPAELEDSGVYFCASSQEDRGHAGYTFGSGTRLTVV.